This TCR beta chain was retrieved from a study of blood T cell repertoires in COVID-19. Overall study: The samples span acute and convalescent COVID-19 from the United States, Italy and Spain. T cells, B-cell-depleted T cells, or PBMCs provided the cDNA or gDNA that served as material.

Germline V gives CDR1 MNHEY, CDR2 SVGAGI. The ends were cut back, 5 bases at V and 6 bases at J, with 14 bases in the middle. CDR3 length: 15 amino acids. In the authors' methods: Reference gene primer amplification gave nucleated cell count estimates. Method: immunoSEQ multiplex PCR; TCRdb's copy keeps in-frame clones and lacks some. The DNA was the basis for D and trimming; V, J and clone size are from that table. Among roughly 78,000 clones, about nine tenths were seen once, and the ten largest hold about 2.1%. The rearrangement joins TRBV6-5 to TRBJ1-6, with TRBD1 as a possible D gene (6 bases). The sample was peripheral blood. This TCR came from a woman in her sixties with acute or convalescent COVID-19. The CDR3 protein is CASSITGLSNSPLHF. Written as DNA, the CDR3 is TGTGCCAGCAGTATCACAGGGTTATCTAATTCACCCCTCCACTTT.